A selection of T cell receptor beta chains follows, all from one sample in a study of shared clonotypes between healthy human individuals. The method was immunoSEQ multiplex PCR; TCRdb's version includes in-frame clones alone and lacks a portion of them. The data contain about half a million clones, roughly 80% of them singletons. The source material was PBMCs. These receptors originate from a woman aged 40 to 55 in good health. Some clones in this sample may be carry-over from other donors' samples. CDR3s include the opening cysteine and the closing phenylalanine or tryptophan. The order of the fields is J gene, clone size, D gene, V gene, CDR3 protein, CDR3 DNA. A D gene is named only where the DNA matches it firmly. Rows may omit the clone size; those that give it use once, few, many or a size class.

j_call: TRBJ2-1; clone_size: -; d_call: TRBD2; v_call: TRBV27; cdr3_aa: CASSEAGTSGVGEQFF; cdr3_nt: TGTGCCAGCAGTGAGGCCGGGACTAGCGGGGTGGGTGAGCAGTTCTTC
j_call: TRBJ2-1; clone_size: -; d_call: TRBD2; v_call: TRBV7-9; cdr3_aa: CASSPGLAEGGQFF; cdr3_nt: TGTGCCAGCAGCCCGGGACTAGCTGAGGGGGGGCAGTTCTTC
j_call: TRBJ2-1; clone_size: -; d_call: TRBD1; v_call: TRBV19; cdr3_aa: CASSIDRVSEQFF; cdr3_nt: TGTGCCAGTAGTATCGACAGGGTATCTGAGCAGTTCTTC
j_call: TRBJ2-5; clone_size: -; d_call: -; v_call: TRBV5-1; cdr3_aa: CASSRDGETQYF; cdr3_nt: TGCGCCAGCAGCCGAGATGGGGAGACCCAGTACTTC
j_call: TRBJ1-2; clone_size: -; d_call: -; v_call: TRBV7-2; cdr3_aa: CASSLTGDSAGYGYTF; cdr3_nt: TGTGCCAGCAGCTTAACTGGGGATTCGGCTGGCTATGGCTACACCTTC
j_call: TRBJ2-7; clone_size: -; d_call: TRBD2; v_call: TRBV18; cdr3_aa: CASSGTSGYEQYF; cdr3_nt: TGTGCCAGCTCGGGGACTAGCGGATACGAGCAGTACTTC
j_call: TRBJ2-5; clone_size: -; d_call: -; v_call: TRBV5-1; cdr3_aa: CASSGRDTAQETQYF; cdr3_nt: TGCGCCAGCAGCGGCCGGGACACCGCTCAAGAGACCCAGTACTTC
j_call: TRBJ1-1; clone_size: -; d_call: -; v_call: TRBV4-1; cdr3_aa: CASSPREGGTEAFF; cdr3_nt: TGCGCCAGCAGCCCCCGGGAAGGGGGCACTGAAGCTTTCTTT
j_call: TRBJ2-1; clone_size: -; d_call: -; v_call: TRBV11-2; cdr3_aa: CASSRSRWEQFF; cdr3_nt: TGTGCCAGCAGCAGAAGCCGGTGGGAGCAGTTCTTC
j_call: TRBJ2-7; clone_size: -; d_call: TRBD2; v_call: TRBV7-8; cdr3_aa: CASSFGTSGSYEQYF; cdr3_nt: TGTGCCAGCAGCTTCGGGACTAGCGGCTCCTACGAGCAGTACTTC
j_call: TRBJ2-1; clone_size: -; d_call: -; v_call: TRBV7-2; cdr3_aa: CASSLAGTYNEQFF; cdr3_nt: TGTGCCAGCAGCTTAGCCGGGACCTACAATGAGCAGTTCTTC
j_call: TRBJ1-1; clone_size: -; d_call: TRBD1; v_call: TRBV7-6; cdr3_aa: CASSLGRGLRMNTEAFF; cdr3_nt: TGTGCCAGCAGCTTAGGTAGGGGGCTGAGGATGAACACTGAAGCTTTCTTT
j_call: TRBJ2-1; clone_size: -; d_call: TRBD1; v_call: TRBV7-8; cdr3_aa: CASSPGTGAYNEQFF; cdr3_nt: TGTGCCAGCAGCCCCGGGACAGGGGCCTACAATGAGCAGTTCTTC
j_call: TRBJ1-1; clone_size: -; d_call: -; v_call: TRBV10-3; cdr3_aa: CAISGQVGTEAFF; cdr3_nt: TGTGCCATCAGTGGCCAGGTCGGGACTGAAGCTTTCTTT
j_call: TRBJ2-4; clone_size: many; d_call: TRBD2; v_call: TRBV30; cdr3_aa: CAWSRTSDIQYF; cdr3_nt: TGTGCCTGGAGTAGGACTAGCGACATTCAGTACTTC
j_call: TRBJ2-3; clone_size: -; d_call: -; v_call: TRBV30; cdr3_aa: CAWSVLTDTQYF; cdr3_nt: TGTGCCTGGAGTGTCCTAACAGATACGCAGTATTTT
j_call: TRBJ1-2; clone_size: -; d_call: -; v_call: TRBV5-1; cdr3_aa: CASSLQGMDGYTF; cdr3_nt: TGCGCCAGCAGCTTACAGGGAATGGATGGCTACACCTTC
j_call: TRBJ2-7; clone_size: -; d_call: TRBD1; v_call: TRBV28; cdr3_aa: CASKTGGKTEQYF; cdr3_nt: TGTGCCAGCAAGACAGGGGGTAAAACCGAGCAGTACTTC
j_call: TRBJ1-1; clone_size: -; d_call: TRBD1; v_call: TRBV5-1; cdr3_aa: CASSIAGTGTNEAFF; cdr3_nt: TGCGCCAGCAGCATTGCCGGGACAGGGACAAATGAAGCTTTCTTT
j_call: TRBJ2-7; clone_size: -; d_call: TRBD2; v_call: TRBV19; cdr3_aa: CASSIATSGSDEQYF; cdr3_nt: TGTGCCAGTAGTATAGCGACTAGCGGGAGCGACGAGCAGTACTTC
j_call: TRBJ2-1; clone_size: -; d_call: TRBD1; v_call: TRBV25-1; cdr3_aa: CASSGPGQGTYNEQFF; cdr3_nt: TGTGCCAGCAGTGGTCCGGGACAGGGGACCTACAATGAGCAGTTCTTC